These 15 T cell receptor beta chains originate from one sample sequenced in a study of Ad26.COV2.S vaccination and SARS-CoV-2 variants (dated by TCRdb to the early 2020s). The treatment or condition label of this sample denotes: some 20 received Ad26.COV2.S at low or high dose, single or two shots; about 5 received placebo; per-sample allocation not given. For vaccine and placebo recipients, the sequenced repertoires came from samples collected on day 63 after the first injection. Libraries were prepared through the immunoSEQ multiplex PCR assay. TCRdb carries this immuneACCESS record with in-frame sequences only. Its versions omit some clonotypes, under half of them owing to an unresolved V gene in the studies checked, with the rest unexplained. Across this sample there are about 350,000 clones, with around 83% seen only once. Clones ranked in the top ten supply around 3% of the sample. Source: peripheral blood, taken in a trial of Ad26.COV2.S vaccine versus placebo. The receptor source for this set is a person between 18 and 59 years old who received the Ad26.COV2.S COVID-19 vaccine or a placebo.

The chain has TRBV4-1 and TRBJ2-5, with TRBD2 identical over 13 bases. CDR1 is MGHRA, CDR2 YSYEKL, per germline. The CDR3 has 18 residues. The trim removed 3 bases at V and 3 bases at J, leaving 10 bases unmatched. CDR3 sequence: CASSHAGLAGDWEETQYF. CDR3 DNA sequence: TGCGCCAGCAGCCATGCTGGACTAGCGGGAGACTGGGAAGAGACCCAGTACTTC.

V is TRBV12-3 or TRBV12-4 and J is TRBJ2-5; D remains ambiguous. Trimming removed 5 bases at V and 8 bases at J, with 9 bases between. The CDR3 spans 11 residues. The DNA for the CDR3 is TGTGCCAGCAGTGCCCTACGTACCCAGTACTTC. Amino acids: CASSALRTQYF.

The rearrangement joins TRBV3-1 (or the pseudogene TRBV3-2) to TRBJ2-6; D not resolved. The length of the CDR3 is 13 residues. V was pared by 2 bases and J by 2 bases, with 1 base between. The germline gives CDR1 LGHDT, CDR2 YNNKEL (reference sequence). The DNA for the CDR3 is TGTGCCAGCAGCCAACCTGGGGCCAACGTCCTGACTTTC. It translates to CASSQPGANVLTF.

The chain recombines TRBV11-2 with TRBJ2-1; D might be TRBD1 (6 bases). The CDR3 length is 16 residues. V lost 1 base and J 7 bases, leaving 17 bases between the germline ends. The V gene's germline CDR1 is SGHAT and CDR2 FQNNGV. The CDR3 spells CASSLVSGQIGNEQFF. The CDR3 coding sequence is TGTGCCAGCAGCTTAGTATCGGGACAAATAGGGAATGAGCAGTTCTTC.

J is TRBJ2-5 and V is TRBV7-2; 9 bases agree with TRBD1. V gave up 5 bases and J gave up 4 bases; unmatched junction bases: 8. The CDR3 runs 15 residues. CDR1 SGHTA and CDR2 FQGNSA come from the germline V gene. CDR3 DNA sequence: TGTGCCAGCAGCCGCACAGCGACAGGGGGAGAGACCCAGTACTTC. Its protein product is CASSRTATGGETQYF.

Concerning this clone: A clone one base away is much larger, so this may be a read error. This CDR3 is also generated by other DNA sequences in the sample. This CDR3 is CASSYGQNYGYTF. The CDR3 DNA reads TGTGCCAGCAGTTACGGGCAGAACTATGGCTACACCTTC. This chain connects TRBV6-5 to TRBJ1-2; D uncertain. Germline CDR1 and CDR2: MNHEY and SVGAGI. The V end was cut by 2 bases, the J end by 2 bases, with 6 bases between. This CDR3 is 13 amino acids long.

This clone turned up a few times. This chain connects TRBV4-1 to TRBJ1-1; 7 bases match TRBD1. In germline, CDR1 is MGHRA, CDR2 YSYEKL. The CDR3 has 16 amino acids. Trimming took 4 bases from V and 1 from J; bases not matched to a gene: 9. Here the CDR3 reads CASSPRGLLKNTEAFF. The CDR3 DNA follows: TGCGCCAGCAGCCCAAGGGGGCTCCTTAAGAACACTGAAGCTTTCTTT.

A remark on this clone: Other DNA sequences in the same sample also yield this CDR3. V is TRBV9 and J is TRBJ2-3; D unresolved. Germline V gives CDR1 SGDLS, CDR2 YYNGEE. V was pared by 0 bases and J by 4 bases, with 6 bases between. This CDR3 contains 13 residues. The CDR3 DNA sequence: TGTGCCAGCAGCGTAGGGTCCCCAGATACGCAGTATTTT. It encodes CASSVGSPDTQYF. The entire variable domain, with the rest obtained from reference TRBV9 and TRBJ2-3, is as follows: DSGVTQTPKHLITATGQRVTLRCSPRSGDLSVYWYQQSLDQGLQFLIQYYNGEERAKGNILERFSAQQFPDLHSELNLSSLELGDSALYFCASSVGSPDTQYFGPGTRLTVL.

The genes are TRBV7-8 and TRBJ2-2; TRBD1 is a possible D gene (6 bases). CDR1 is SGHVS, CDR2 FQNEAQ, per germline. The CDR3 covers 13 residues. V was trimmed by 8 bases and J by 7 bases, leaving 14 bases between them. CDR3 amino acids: CASGGRGYGELFF. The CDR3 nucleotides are TGTGCCAGCGGGGGCCGGGGCTACGGGGAGCTGTTTTTT.

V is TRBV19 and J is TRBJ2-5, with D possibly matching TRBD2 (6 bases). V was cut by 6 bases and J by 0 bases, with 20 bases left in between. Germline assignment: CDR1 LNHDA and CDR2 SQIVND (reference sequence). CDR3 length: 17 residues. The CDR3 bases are TGTGCCAGTAGGGGACCGCGGGGACCGGGGAACCAAGAGACCCAGTACTTC. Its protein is CASRGPRGPGNQETQYF.

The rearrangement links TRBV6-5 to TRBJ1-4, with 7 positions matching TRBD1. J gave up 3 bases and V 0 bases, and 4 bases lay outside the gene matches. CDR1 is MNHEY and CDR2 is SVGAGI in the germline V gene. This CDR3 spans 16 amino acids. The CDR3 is CASSYSWDSSNEKLFF. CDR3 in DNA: TGTGCCAGCAGTTACTCGTGGGACAGCTCTAATGAAAAACTGTTTTTT.

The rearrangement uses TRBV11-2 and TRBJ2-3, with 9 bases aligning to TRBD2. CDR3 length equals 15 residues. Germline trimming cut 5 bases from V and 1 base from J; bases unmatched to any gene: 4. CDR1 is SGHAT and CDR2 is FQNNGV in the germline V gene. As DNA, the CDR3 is TGTGCCAGCAGCCAAATAGCGGGGGGCACAGATACGCAGTATTTT. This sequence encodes CASSQIAGGTDTQYF.

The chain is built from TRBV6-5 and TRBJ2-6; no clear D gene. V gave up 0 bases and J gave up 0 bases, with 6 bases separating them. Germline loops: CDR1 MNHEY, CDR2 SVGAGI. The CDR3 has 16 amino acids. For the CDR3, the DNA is TGTGCCAGCAGTTACTCGATAGGCTCTGGGGCCAACGTCCTGACTTTC. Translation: CASSYSIGSGANVLTF.

This chain's CDR3 is CASSQGGSLRNEQFF. DNA for the CDR3: TGTGCCAGCAGCCAAGGGGGTTCCTTGAGGAATGAGCAGTTCTTC. The V gene is TRBV3-1 (or the pseudogene TRBV3-2), the J gene TRBJ2-1; D is unclear. The germline V gene encodes CDR1 LGHDT and CDR2 YNNKEL (reference sequence). The CDR3 loop spans 15 amino acids. The germline V and J ends were trimmed by 1 base and 7 bases, with 14 bases remaining between them.

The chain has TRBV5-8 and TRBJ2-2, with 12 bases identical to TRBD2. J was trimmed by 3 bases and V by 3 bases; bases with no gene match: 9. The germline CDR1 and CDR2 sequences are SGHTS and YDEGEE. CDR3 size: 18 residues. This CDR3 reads CASSSTSGRAIYTGELFF. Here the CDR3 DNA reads TGTGCCAGCAGCTCGACTAGCGGGAGAGCTATTTACACCGGGGAGCTGTTTTTT.